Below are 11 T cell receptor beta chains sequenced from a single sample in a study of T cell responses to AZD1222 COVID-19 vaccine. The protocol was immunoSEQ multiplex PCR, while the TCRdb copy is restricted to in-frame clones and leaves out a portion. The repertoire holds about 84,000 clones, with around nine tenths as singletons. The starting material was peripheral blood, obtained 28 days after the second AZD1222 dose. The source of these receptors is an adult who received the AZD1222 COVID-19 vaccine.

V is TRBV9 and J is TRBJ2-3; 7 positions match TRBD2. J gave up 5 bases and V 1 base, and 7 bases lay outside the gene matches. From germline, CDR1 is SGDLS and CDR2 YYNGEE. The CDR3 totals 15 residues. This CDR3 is CASSVYGGGGDTQYF. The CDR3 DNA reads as TGTGCCAGCAGCGTATATGGCGGGGGTGGAGATACGCAGTATTTT.

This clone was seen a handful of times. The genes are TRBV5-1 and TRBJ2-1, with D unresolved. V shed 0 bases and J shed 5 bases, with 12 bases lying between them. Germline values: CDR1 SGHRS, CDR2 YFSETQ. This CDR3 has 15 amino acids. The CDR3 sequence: CASSLGFGFNNEQFF. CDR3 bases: TGCGCCAGCAGCTTGGGTTTTGGTTTCAACAATGAGCAGTTCTTC.

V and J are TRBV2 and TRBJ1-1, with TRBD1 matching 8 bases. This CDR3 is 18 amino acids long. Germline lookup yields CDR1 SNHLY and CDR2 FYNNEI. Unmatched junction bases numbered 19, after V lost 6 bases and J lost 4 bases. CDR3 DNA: TGTGCCAGCAGCGGTCCCGGACAGGGCTGGAGTGTTAGCACTGAAGCTTTCTTT. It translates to CASSGPGQGWSVSTEAFF.

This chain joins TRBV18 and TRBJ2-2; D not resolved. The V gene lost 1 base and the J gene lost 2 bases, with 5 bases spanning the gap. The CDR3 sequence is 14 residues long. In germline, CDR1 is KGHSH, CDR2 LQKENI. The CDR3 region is CASSPQDNTGELFF. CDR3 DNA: TGTGCCAGCTCACCACAGGACAACACCGGGGAGCTGTTTTTT.

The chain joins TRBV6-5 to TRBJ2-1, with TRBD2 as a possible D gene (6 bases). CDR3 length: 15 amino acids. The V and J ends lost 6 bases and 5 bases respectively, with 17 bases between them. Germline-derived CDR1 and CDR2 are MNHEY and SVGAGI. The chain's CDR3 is CASSRGSGVNNEQFF. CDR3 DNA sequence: TGTGCCAGCAGCCGAGGTAGCGGAGTTAACAATGAGCAGTTCTTC.

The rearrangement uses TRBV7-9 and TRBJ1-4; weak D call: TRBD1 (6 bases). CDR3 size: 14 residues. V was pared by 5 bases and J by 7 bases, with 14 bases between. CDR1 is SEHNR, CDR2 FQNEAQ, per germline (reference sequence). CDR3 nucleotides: TGTGCCAGCAGCCACGACAGGTTCCCTGAAAAACTGTTTTTT. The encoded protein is CASSHDRFPEKLFF.

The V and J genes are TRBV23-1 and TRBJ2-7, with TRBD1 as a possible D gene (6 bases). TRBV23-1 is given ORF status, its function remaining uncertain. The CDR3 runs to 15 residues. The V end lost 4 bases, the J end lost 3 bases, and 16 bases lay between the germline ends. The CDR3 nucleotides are TGCGCCAGCAGTCCTTGGACAGCTCGGGACTACGAGCAGTACTTC. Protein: CASSPWTARDYEQYF.

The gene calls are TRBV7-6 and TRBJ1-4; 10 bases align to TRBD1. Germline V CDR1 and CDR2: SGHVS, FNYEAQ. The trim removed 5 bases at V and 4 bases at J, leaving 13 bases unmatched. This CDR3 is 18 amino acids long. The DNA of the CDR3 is TGTGCCAGCAGCCTAAACCGACAGGGGGCGCATGTTAATGAAAAACTGTTTTTT. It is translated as CASSLNRQGAHVNEKLFF.

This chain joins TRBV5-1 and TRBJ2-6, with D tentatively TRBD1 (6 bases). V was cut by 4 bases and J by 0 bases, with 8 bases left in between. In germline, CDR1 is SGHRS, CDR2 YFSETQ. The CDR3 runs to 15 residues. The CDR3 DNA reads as TGCGCCAGCAGCGTACAGGGCTCTGGGGCCAACGTCCTGACTTTC. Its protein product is CASSVQGSGANVLTF.

CDR3 loop: CASSQGTINYGYTF. The CDR3 coding sequence is TGTGCCAGCAGCCAAGGGACGATAAACTATGGCTACACCTTC. V usage is TRBV3-1 (or the pseudogene TRBV3-2) and J usage is TRBJ1-2; D unclear. The CDR3 has 14 residues. The V end lost 1 base, the J end lost 2 bases, and 8 bases lay between the germline ends. In germline, CDR1 is LGHDT, CDR2 YNNKEL (reference sequence).

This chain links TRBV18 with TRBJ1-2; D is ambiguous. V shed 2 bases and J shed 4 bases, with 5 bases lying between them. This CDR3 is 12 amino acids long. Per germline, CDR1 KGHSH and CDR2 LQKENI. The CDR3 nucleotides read TGTGCCAGCTCACCAGAGGGCTATGGCTACACCTTC. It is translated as CASSPEGYGYTF.